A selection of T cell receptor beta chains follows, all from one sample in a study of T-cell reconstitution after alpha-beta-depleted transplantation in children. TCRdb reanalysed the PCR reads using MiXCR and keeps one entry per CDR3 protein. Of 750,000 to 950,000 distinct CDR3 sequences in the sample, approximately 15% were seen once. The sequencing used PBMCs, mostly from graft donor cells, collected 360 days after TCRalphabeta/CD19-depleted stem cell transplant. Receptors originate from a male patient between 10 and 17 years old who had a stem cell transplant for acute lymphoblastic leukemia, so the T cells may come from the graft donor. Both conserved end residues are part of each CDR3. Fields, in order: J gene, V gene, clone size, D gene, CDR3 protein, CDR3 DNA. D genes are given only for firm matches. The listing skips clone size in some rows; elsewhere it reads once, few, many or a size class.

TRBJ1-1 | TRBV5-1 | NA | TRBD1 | CASSNWTGPNTEAFF | TGCGCCAGCAGCAACTGGACAGGGCCGAACACTGAAGCTTTCTTT
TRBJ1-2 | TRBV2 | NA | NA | CASTLLGLNYGYTF | TGTGCCAGCACCCTTTTAGGGTTGAACTATGGCTACACCTTC
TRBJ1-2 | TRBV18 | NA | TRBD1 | CASSPRTGRDGYTF | TGTGCCAGCTCACCGCGGACAGGTCGGGATGGCTACACCTTC
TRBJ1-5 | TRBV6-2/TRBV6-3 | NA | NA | CASSYFSKPQHF | TGTGCCAGCAGTTACTTTAGTAAGCCCCAGCATTTT
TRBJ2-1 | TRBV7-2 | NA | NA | CASSLAGSTNEQFF | TGTGCCAGCAGCTTAGCAGGCAGCACCAATGAGCAGTTCTTC
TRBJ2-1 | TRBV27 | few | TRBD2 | CASSPSSGYVYSYNEQFF | TGTGCCAGCAGTCCATCTAGCGGGTACGTCTACTCCTACAATGAGCAGTTCTTC
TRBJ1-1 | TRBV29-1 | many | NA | CSVGWGTEAFF | TGCAGCGTTGGTTGGGGCACTGAAGCTTTCTTT
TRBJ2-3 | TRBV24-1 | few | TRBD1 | CATSEGLGQGRDTQYF | TGTGCCACCAGTGAGGGTCTGGGACAGGGGAGAGATACGCAGTATTTT
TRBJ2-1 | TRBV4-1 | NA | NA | CASSRLAPQAMGNEQFF | TGCGCCAGCAGCCGGTTGGCGCCCCAGGCAATGGGAAATGAGCAGTTCTTC
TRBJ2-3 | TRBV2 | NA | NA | CASSEKDDTQYF | TGTGCCAGCAGTGAAAAGGACGATACGCAGTATTTT
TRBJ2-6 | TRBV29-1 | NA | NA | CSVAGQASGANVLTF | TGCAGCGTTGCGGGGCAGGCTTCTGGGGCCAACGTCCTGACTTTC
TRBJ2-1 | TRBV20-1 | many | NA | CSATGGPTSYNEQFF | TGCAGTGCCACGGGGGGCCCGACCTCCTACAATGAGCAGTTCTTC
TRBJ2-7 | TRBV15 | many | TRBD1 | CATSIPGQGGHEQYF | TGTGCCACCAGCATCCCGGGACAGGGAGGACACGAGCAGTACTTC
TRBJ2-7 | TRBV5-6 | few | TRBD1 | CASLSGTGPYEQYF | TGTGCCAGCTTGTCCGGGACAGGTCCCTACGAGCAGTACTTC
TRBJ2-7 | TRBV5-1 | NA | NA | CASSTRDSPYEQYF | TGCGCCAGCAGCACCCGGGACTCCCCCTACGAGCAGTACTTC
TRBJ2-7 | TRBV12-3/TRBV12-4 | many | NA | CASSFREEQYF | TGTGCCAGCAGTTTCCGGGAAGAACAGTACTTC